This TCR beta chain appears in the sequencing data of a study of blood T cell repertoires in COVID-19. Using immunoSEQ multiplex PCR, the repertoire was profiled, and TCRdb retains in-frame clones only, with some absent. This table has about 200,000 clones, just under 90% appearing once. Per germline, CDR1 LGHDT and CDR2 YNNKEL (reference sequence). V was shortened by 2 bases and J by 8 bases, with 6 bases between the two germline ends. The CDR3 runs to 11 residues. The sequence was obtained from a man aged 55-75 years who had recovered from COVID-19. The genes are TRBV3-1 (or the pseudogene TRBV3-2) and TRBJ1-2; D not certain. The sequenced sample was peripheral blood. CDR3 in amino acids: CASSQQKGYTF. As DNA, the CDR3 is TGTGCCAGCAGCCAACAGAAGGGCTACACCTTC.